A single sample is the source of the 23 T cell receptor beta chains below, sequenced in a study of blood T cell repertoires in COVID-19. Generated by immunoSEQ multiplex PCR, the TCRdb table keeps only in-frame clones and is missing some. The table has around 270,000 clones, approximately 90% seen once. Sequencing was performed on peripheral blood. The receptors were sampled from a man aged 40-55 years with acute or convalescent COVID-19.

This rearrangement joins TRBV11-2 to TRBJ2-2, with D uncertain. From germline, CDR1 is SGHAT and CDR2 FQNNGV. V was clipped by 1 base and J by 8 bases, with 8 bases between them. This CDR3 comprises 13 residues. Here the CDR3 DNA reads TGTGCCAGCAGCTTAGCCCGCCGGGGGGAGCTGTTTTTT. Amino acids: CASSLARRGELFF.

The chain combines TRBV30 with TRBJ2-7, with 8 positions matching TRBD1. V lost 1 base and J lost 6; bases outside the gene matches: 5. Germline assignment: CDR1 GTSNPN and CDR2 SVGIG (reference sequence). The CDR3 length is 13 residues. DNA of the CDR3: TGTGCCTGGAGTGGTCAGGGGGCGTCCGAGCAGTACTTC. The encoded protein is CAWSGQGASEQYF.

The chain couples TRBV12-3 or TRBV12-4 to TRBJ1-1; no clear D gene. Between the trimmed V and J ends, which lost 3 bases and 1 base, there was a span of 6 bases. The CDR3 sequence is 13 residues long. The CDR3 bases are TGTGCCAGCAGTTTGGCCTCGAACACTGAAGCTTTCTTT. Its protein is CASSLASNTEAFF.

The V and J genes are TRBV29-1 and TRBJ1-2, with 8 bases identical to TRBD1. Germline V gene sequence: CDR1 SQVTM, CDR2 ANQGSEA. This CDR3 is 11 amino acids long. The trim removed 4 bases at V and 8 bases at J, leaving 3 bases unmatched. The CDR3 spells CSVAGGGGYTF. CDR3 DNA sequence: TGCAGCGTTGCAGGGGGCGGAGGCTACACCTTC.

The rearrangement joins TRBV7-8 to TRBJ2-2; TRBD1 matches 7 bases. CDR1 is SGHVS, CDR2 FQNEAQ, per germline. The CDR3 is 19 residues long. J gave up 2 bases and V 1 base, and 13 bases lay outside the gene matches. CDR3 DNA sequence: TGTGCCAGCAGCTTAGACGGACAGGTCCCCAGCCTTAACACCGGGGAGCTGTTTTTT. The encoded protein is CASSLDGQVPSLNTGELFF.

The J gene is TRBJ2-7, the V gene TRBV6-5; no reliable D call. Trimming stripped 5 bases from V and 6 bases from J, with 11 bases between. From germline, CDR1 is MNHEY and CDR2 SVGAGI. The CDR3 runs to 12 residues. The CDR3 sequence: CASSLLRSEQYF. The CDR3 nucleotides read TGTGCCAGCAGTCTCCTACGGTCCGAGCAGTACTTC.

This clone appeared a single time. The chain has TRBV14 and TRBJ1-4; the D gene is possibly TRBD1 (5 bases). With 1 base removed from V and 10 bases from J, the gap between germline ends came to 16 bases. The germline V gene has CDR1 SGHDN and CDR2 FVKESK. CDR3 length: 15 amino acids. The CDR3 region is CASSQVSDRTRKLFF. CDR3 sequence (DNA): TGTGCCAGCAGCCAAGTCTCGGATAGGACAAGAAAACTGTTTTTT.

The chain joins TRBV14 to TRBJ2-7, with D possibly matching TRBD1 (5 bases). This CDR3 spans 15 amino acids. V lost 3 bases and J 5 bases, leaving 17 bases between the germline ends. Germline V gene lookup returns CDR1 SGHDN and CDR2 FVKESK. CDR3 loop: CASSQVIGRVHEQYF. The CDR3 DNA follows: TGTGCCAGCAGCCAGGTTATCGGCAGGGTACACGAGCAGTACTTC.

The rearrangement joins TRBV5-1 to TRBJ2-7; 11 bases are a match to TRBD1. The V gene's germline CDR1 is SGHRS and CDR2 YFSETQ. Trimming took 4 bases from V and 1 from J; bases not matched to a gene: 4. CDR3 size: 15 residues. The CDR3 loop is CASSIGTGGSYEQYF. CDR3 bases: TGCGCCAGCAGCATAGGGACAGGGGGTTCCTACGAGCAGTACTTC.

V gene TRBV29-1 combines with J gene TRBJ1-1; TRBD1 matches at 7 bases. Germline V lookup: CDR1 SQVTM, CDR2 ANQGSEA. The CDR3 is 13 amino acids. After removal of 7 bases from V and 1 base from J, the junction contained 6 bases not matched to a gene. The CDR3: CSAFGTANTEAFF. The CDR3 coding sequence is TGCAGCGCCTTCGGGACAGCGAACACTGAAGCTTTCTTT.

The rearrangement uses TRBV19 and TRBJ1-1; 9 bases agree with TRBD1. The V and J ends lost 1 base and 6 bases, in that order; junction bases with no gene match: 6. The length of the CDR3 is 15 residues. The V gene's germline CDR1 is LNHDA and CDR2 SQIVND (reference sequence). The CDR3 sequence: CASSIGGTGTPEAFF. The CDR3 DNA sequence: TGTGCCAGTAGTATAGGGGGGACAGGGACCCCTGAAGCTTTCTTT.

The chain combines TRBV5-4 with TRBJ1-6; D uncertain. The V and J ends lost 0 bases and 11 bases respectively, with 9 bases between them. Germline CDR1 and CDR2: SGHNT and YYREEE (reference sequence). The CDR3 runs to 13 residues. The CDR3 sequence is CASSLAAAPPLHF. Here the CDR3 DNA reads TGTGCCAGCAGCTTGGCCGCGGCACCACCCCTCCACTTT.

This chain connects TRBV19 to TRBJ1-1; 10 bases are a match to TRBD1. Trimming took 3 bases from V and 12 from J; bases not matched to a gene: 10. Germline V lookup: CDR1 LNHDA, CDR2 SQIVND (reference sequence). The CDR3 totals 14 residues. CDR3 nucleotides: TGTGCCAGTAGTATCATGGGACAGGGGATGCGAACTTTCTTT. Protein: CASSIMGQGMRTFF.

This rearrangement joins TRBV6-2 or TRBV6-3 to TRBJ1-1; D is uncertain. V lost 0 bases and J lost 3, with 17 bases in between. CDR3 length: 17 residues. The germline gives CDR1 MNHEY, CDR2 SVGEGT. This CDR3 is CASSYSSRRLDDTEAFF. As DNA, the CDR3 is TGTGCCAGCAGTTACTCGAGCAGGAGGCTAGATGACACTGAAGCTTTCTTT.

The V call is TRBV15, the J call TRBJ1-4; D gene unclear. Trimming pared 5 bases from V and 0 bases from J, leaving 13 bases between. The CDR3 runs to 16 residues. Germline loops: CDR1 LNHNV, CDR2 YYDKDF (reference sequence). Here the CDR3 DNA reads TGTGCCACCAGCTTCTCTGTGCGGGCAACTAATGAAAAACTGTTTTTT. It encodes CATSFSVRATNEKLFF.

J is TRBJ1-2 and V is TRBV7-2, with D tentatively TRBD1 (5 bases). The germline CDR1 and CDR2 sequences are SGHTA and FQGNSA. The CDR3 totals 14 residues. The V end was cut by 5 bases, the J end by 8 bases, with 18 bases between. The DNA of the CDR3 is TGTGCCAGCAGCCCTAAGGGGTCTTCGCGGGGCTACACCTTC. It specifies CASSPKGSSRGYTF. Based on the CDR3 plus reference TRBV7-2 and TRBJ1-2, the full variable domain is GAGVSQSPSNKVTEKGKDVELRCDPISGHTALYWYRQSLGQGLEFLIYFQGNSAPDKSGLPSDRFSAERTGGSVSTLTIQRTQQEDSAVYLCASSPKGSSRGYTFGSGTRLTVV.

Here the CDR3 DNA reads TGTGCCAGCAGCGTCTTGGGGGGGATCACTGAAGCTTTCTTT. It yields the protein CASSVLGGITEAFF. V gene TRBV7-8 combines with J gene TRBJ1-1, with D maybe TRBD1 (5 bases). Germline-derived CDR1 and CDR2 are SGHVS and FQNEAQ. V lost 5 bases to trimming and J lost 4 bases, with 14 bases between them. This CDR3 has 14 amino acids.

The chain uses TRBV6-5 and TRBJ2-1, with D possibly being TRBD1 (6 bases). CDR1 is MNHEY, CDR2 SVGAGI, per germline. This CDR3 has 14 residues. The V and J ends lost 6 bases and 4 bases respectively, with 13 bases between them. Here the CDR3 reads CASRRIGGYNEQFF. The CDR3 region has the DNA TGTGCCAGCAGACGTATAGGGGGTTACAATGAGCAGTTCTTC.

The chain links TRBV9 to TRBJ1-4; 8 bases are shared with TRBD1. The V segment lost 4 bases and the J segment 5 bases; nucleotides outside the gene matches: 4. The germline CDR1 and CDR2 sequences are SGDLS and YYNGEE. The CDR3 length is 14 residues. As DNA, the CDR3 is TGTGCCAGCAGCCGACAGGGGATAAATGAAAAACTGTTTTTT. Protein: CASSRQGINEKLFF.

The CDR3 spells CASSLAQGGNEQFF. The CDR3 DNA reads as TGCGCCAGCAGCTTGGCCCAGGGAGGCAATGAGCAGTTCTTC. The chain has TRBV5-1 and TRBJ2-1, with D tentatively TRBD2 (6 bases). Per germline, CDR1 SGHRS and CDR2 YFSETQ. The CDR3 covers 14 residues. The ends were cut back, 0 bases at V and 6 bases at J, with 10 bases in the middle.

The J gene is TRBJ1-1, the V gene TRBV5-1; D is ambiguous. Trimming cost V 5 bases and J 5 bases, with 13 bases left between them. CDR1 SGHRS and CDR2 YFSETQ come from the germline V gene. The CDR3 extends over 13 amino acids. CDR3 residues: CASRDNALTEAFF. The CDR3 nucleotides read TGCGCCAGCAGAGATAACGCTCTAACTGAAGCTTTCTTT.

The chain is built from TRBV5-6 and TRBJ1-6, with a possible D match to TRBD1 (5 bases). The CDR3 extends over 15 amino acids. V gave up 4 bases and J gave up 6 bases, with 14 bases separating them. The germline V gene has CDR1 SGHDT and CDR2 YYEEEE. CDR3 residues: CASSLLREGNSPLHF. In nucleotides, the CDR3 is TGTGCCAGCAGCCTCCTCAGGGAGGGTAATTCACCCCTCCACTTT.

The V and J genes are TRBV7-8 and TRBJ2-1; 7 bases fit TRBD2. This CDR3 has 16 residues. The trim removed 4 bases at V and 0 bases at J, leaving 6 bases unmatched. Germline V gene lookup returns CDR1 SGHVS and CDR2 FQNEAQ. The CDR3 region is CASSSIAGASYNEQFF. The CDR3 DNA follows: TGTGCCAGCAGCTCAATAGCGGGTGCCTCCTACAATGAGCAGTTCTTC.